A single sample is the source of the 19 T cell receptor beta chains below, sequenced in a study of metastatic and nonmetastatic thyroid tumors. Thyroid surgery was preceded by no treatment in any patient. TCRdb re-processed the PCR reads through MiXCR. The sample holds about 35,000 clones, approximately 32% seen once. Sequenced: blood. These receptors were taken from a female donor with papillary thyroid cancer or a benign thyroid nodule (not recorded which). Some clones in this sample may be carry-over from other donors' samples.

CDR3 amino acids: CASSLAAREQYF. DNA for the CDR3: TGTGCCAGCAGTTTGGCGGCCCGCGAGCAGTACTTC. This sequence joins TRBV28 and TRBJ2-7, with unresolved D. The germline V and J ends were trimmed by 3 bases and 6 bases, with 9 bases remaining between them. CDR1 MDHEN and CDR2 SYDVKM come from the germline V gene. The CDR3 totals 12 residues.

The chain recombines TRBV12-3 or TRBV12-4 with TRBJ2-7, with D perhaps given as TRBD1 or TRBD2 (6 bases each). Trimming removed 6 bases at V and 4 bases at J, with 19 bases between. The length of the CDR3 is 15 residues. CDR3: CASSLGAGHAYEQYF. CDR3 nucleotide sequence: TGTGCCAGCAGCCTCGGTGCGGGACATGCTTACGAGCAGTACTTC.

This chain connects TRBV7-2 to TRBJ2-1; D may be TRBD2 (6 bases). Germline CDR1 is SGHTA and CDR2 is FQGNSA. The CDR3 sequence is 16 residues long. Trimming cost V 0 bases and J 9 bases, with 18 bases left between them. This CDR3 is CASSLAFSGAWGEQFF. The CDR3 bases are TGTGCCAGCAGCTTAGCCTTTAGCGGAGCCTGGGGTGAGCAGTTCTTC.

Details on this clone: The junction departs from the called germline gene at one end, perhaps through a read error. V usage is TRBV9 and J usage is TRBJ2-2, with TRBD2 matching over 10 bases. The CDR3 has 15 amino acids. Per the germline V gene, CDR1 is SGDLS and CDR2 is YYNGEE. The CDR3 spells CASIVGLAEGGELFF. The CDR3 coding sequence is TGTGCCAGCATCGTAGGACTAGCGGAGGGCGGGGAGCTGTTTTTT.

The V and J genes are TRBV7-9 and TRBJ2-7; the D gene is possibly TRBD1 (5 bases). Deletions cut 0 bases from V and 1 base from J, with 10 bases between. The germline V gene encodes CDR1 SEHNR and CDR2 FQNEAQ (reference sequence). This CDR3 region has 15 residues. The CDR3 bases are TGTGCCAGCAGCTTAGCTCCAGCAGGGTCCTACGAGCAGTACTTC. Translation gives CASSLAPAGSYEQYF.

As for this clone: A read error is possible here, since a much larger clone lies one base away. The rearrangement links TRBV25-1 to TRBJ2-7; the match to TRBD1 covers 8 bases. This CDR3 comprises 15 residues. From germline, CDR1 is MGHDK and CDR2 SYGVNS. V gave up 10 bases and J gave up 2 bases; unmatched junction bases: 13. The DNA of the CDR3 is TGTGCCATCAGCCTGGGTCAGGGGGCCCCCTACGAGCAGTACTTC. Translation gives CAISLGQGAPYEQYF.

The V and J genes are TRBV27 and TRBJ2-7; no clear D gene. Germline-derived CDR1 and CDR2 are MNHEY and SMNVEV (reference sequence). This CDR3 comprises 12 residues. V was shortened by 4 bases and J by 5 bases, with 9 bases between the two germline ends. Here the CDR3 DNA reads TGTGCCAGCAGTTATCTGGCCCACGAGCAGTACTTC. This gives the protein CASSYLAHEQYF.

This clone was picked up many times. V usage is TRBV7-3 and J usage is TRBJ1-6; D ambiguous. Germline lookup yields CDR1 SGHTA and CDR2 FQGTGA. V was trimmed by 2 bases and J by 8 bases, leaving 25 bases between them. CDR3 length: 19 amino acids. The CDR3: CASSLSGRYLRVWDSPLHF. For the CDR3, the DNA is TGTGCCAGCAGCTTATCCGGTCGGTATCTTAGGGTTTGGGATTCACCCCTCCACTTT.

Ten or more counts support this clone. V gene TRBV7-8 combines with J gene TRBJ1-2; 7 positions match TRBD1. With V trimmed by 4 bases and J by 6 bases, 5 bases remained unmatched. The germline CDR1 and CDR2 sequences are SGHVS and FQNEAQ. The CDR3 contains 13 residues. CDR3 protein: CASSSTGKDGYTF. DNA for the CDR3: TGTGCCAGCAGCTCGACAGGGAAGGATGGCTACACCTTC.

This chain links TRBV13 with TRBJ1-2; D not certain. Trimming removed 0 bases at V and 8 bases at J, with 10 bases between. Germline lookup yields CDR1 PRHDT and CDR2 FYEKMQ (reference sequence). The CDR3 is made up of 13 amino acids. The CDR3 DNA is TGTGCCAGCAGCTTAGGCCTCGAGAGGGGCTACACCTTC. Translating it yields CASSLGLERGYTF.

In its sample, this clone was seen many times. The V gene is TRBV9, the J gene TRBJ2-2, with D perhaps matching TRBD2 (5 bases). The germline CDR1 and CDR2 sequences are SGDLS and YYNGEE. Trimming removed 5 bases from V and 3 bases from J, with 11 bases in between. CDR3 size: 14 residues. For the CDR3, the DNA is TGTGCCAGCAGAGCACTAGATCACACCGGGGAGCTGTTTTTT. Translation: CASRALDHTGELFF.

Concerning this clone: A much larger clone differs from this one at a single base, so this may be a read error. This sample includes further DNA sequences coding for the same CDR3. V is TRBV29-1 and J is TRBJ2-3, with D perhaps matching TRBD2 (5 bases). The CDR3 loop spans 13 amino acids. The germline V gene has CDR1 SQVTM and CDR2 ANQGSEA. CDR3 loop: CSVEGTHTDTQYF. Here the CDR3 DNA reads TGCAGTGTTGAGGGCACGCACACAGATACGCAGTATTTT.

This clone is judged medium-sized. The chain uses TRBV6-1 and TRBJ2-7; D gene unclear. Trimming stripped 8 bases from V and 4 bases from J, with 0 bases between. The CDR3 covers 8 residues. Germline V CDR1 and CDR2: MNHNS, SASEGT. CDR3 nucleotide sequence: TGTGCCAGCTACGAGCAGTACTTC. This translates into CASYEQYF.

Worth noting for this clone: Compared with germline, one end of the junction differs, possibly owing to a read error. The chain is built from TRBV6-1 and TRBJ1-4; no clear D. Germline loops: CDR1 MNHNS, CDR2 SASEGT. The CDR3 has 13 amino acids. This CDR3 is CASSEGEVEKLFF. The CDR3 DNA sequence: TGTGCCAGCAGCGAAGGAGAGGTAGAAAAACTCTTTTTT.

This clone showed up just a few times. CDR3 nucleotide sequence: TGTGCCAGCTTTCCGGGCGTAGGAATTGACAATGAGCAGTTCTTC. It codes for CASFPGVGIDNEQFF. The V and J genes are TRBV28 and TRBJ2-1, with D unclear. The CDR3 contains 15 residues. Trimming left V 8 bases short and J 5 bases short, with 19 bases between. Germline loops: CDR1 MDHEN, CDR2 SYDVKM.

This clone was detected ten times or more. The chain links TRBV29-1 to TRBJ2-7; D gene unclear. Germline assignment: CDR1 SQVTM and CDR2 ANQGSEA. The CDR3 length is 11 residues. V lost 5 bases, J lost 1 base, and 6 bases lay in between. The CDR3 region has the DNA TGCAGCGTTCAGGTATCCTACGAGCAGTACTTC. Amino acids: CSVQVSYEQYF.

The chain has TRBV4-2 and TRBJ1-4, with D unresolved. The germline CDR1 and CDR2 sequences are LGHNA and YNFKEQ. The V end lost 2 bases, the J end lost 8 bases, and 9 bases lay between the germline ends. The CDR3 contains 13 residues. The CDR3 nucleotides are TGTGCCAGCAGCCAAAGCGTGCGAGAAAAACTGTTTTTT. It specifies CASSQSVREKLFF.

This rearrangement joins TRBV30 to TRBJ2-7, with 12 nucleotides matching TRBD2. Germline V lookup: CDR1 GTSNPN, CDR2 SVGIG (reference sequence). The CDR3 consists of 15 residues. V gave up 1 base and J gave up 6 bases; unmatched junction bases: 7. The CDR3 DNA follows: TGTGCCTGGAGTGGGGGACTAGCGGGCCCTTCCGAGCAGTACTTC. This translates into CAWSGGLAGPSEQYF.

This clone has a count of ten or more. The V gene is TRBV18, the J gene TRBJ2-1, with D perhaps TRBD1 or TRBD2 (5 bases each). Germline V gene sequence: CDR1 KGHSH, CDR2 LQKENI. The CDR3 sequence is 13 residues long. Trimming took off 3 bases at V and 8 bases at J, with 11 bases between the two ends. The CDR3: CASSPKLGDEQFF. DNA of the CDR3: TGTGCCAGCTCACCTAAATTGGGGGATGAGCAGTTCTTC.